The source of this T cell receptor beta chain is a study of blood T cell repertoires in COVID-19. In the original processing: From reference gene primer amplification, estimates of nucleated cell counts were derived. Using immunoSEQ multiplex PCR, the repertoire was profiled, and TCRdb retains in-frame clones only, with some absent. From that table come the V and J calls and clone size; the DNA was used to work out D and trimming. This sample carries around 260,000 clones, around 78% of them seen once, and the ten largest clones take about 4.3%. This receptor was taken from a man aged 55 to 70 who had recovered from COVID-19. The specimen was peripheral blood.

The CDR3 DNA reads TGTGCCAGCAGCCGGACAGGGGGCTTTGGCGAGCAGTACTTC. Amino acids: CASSRTGGFGEQYF. The chain links TRBV7-8 to TRBJ2-7; TRBD1 agrees at 11 bases. Germline CDR1 SGHVS, CDR2 FQNEAQ. The CDR3 totals 14 residues. Unmatched junction bases numbered 6, after V lost 5 bases and J lost 6 bases.